This T cell receptor (beta chain) was captured by sequencing in a study of cytomegalovirus exposure and HLA in healthy donors. The PCR made use of 60 Vbeta and 13 Jbeta primers. Only in-frame clones appear in the TCRdb table, and some are missing; sequencing was by immunoSEQ multiplex PCR. The repertoire consists of around 190,000 clones, with 70% to 80% occurring once and the leading ten covering roughly 1.5%. Trimming took off 5 bases at V and 6 bases at J, with 14 bases between the two ends. Looked up from germline, CDR1 is MNHEY and CDR2 is SMNVEV (reference sequence). The CDR3 length is 14 residues.

The sequence was obtained from a woman in her fifties or sixties in good health and CMV-seronegative. Material: PBMCs. The chain links TRBV27 to TRBJ1-5; tentatively, D is TRBD1 (5 bases). Here the CDR3 reads CASSPLGGRQPQHF. CDR3 in DNA: TGTGCCAGCAGTCCCCTCGGGGGTCGTCAGCCCCAGCATTTT.